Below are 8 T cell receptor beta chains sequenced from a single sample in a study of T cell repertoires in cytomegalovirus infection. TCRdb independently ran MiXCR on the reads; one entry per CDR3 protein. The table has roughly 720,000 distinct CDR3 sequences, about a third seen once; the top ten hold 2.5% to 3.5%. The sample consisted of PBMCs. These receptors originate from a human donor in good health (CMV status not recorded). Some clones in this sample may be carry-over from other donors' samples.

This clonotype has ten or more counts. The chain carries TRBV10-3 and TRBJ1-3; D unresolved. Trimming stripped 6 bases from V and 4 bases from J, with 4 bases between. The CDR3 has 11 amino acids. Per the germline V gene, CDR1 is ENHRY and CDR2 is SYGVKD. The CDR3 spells CAIREGNTIYF. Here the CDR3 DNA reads TGTGCCATCAGGGAAGGAAACACCATATATTTT.

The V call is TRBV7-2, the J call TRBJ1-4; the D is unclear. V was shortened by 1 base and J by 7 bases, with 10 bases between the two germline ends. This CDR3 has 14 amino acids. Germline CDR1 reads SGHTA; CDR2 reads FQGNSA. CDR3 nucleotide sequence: TGTGCCAGCAGCTTAGGGGCTTTTCCTGAAAAACTGTTTTTT. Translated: CASSLGAFPEKLFF. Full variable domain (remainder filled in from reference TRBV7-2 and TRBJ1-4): GAGVSQSPSNKVTEKGKDVELRCDPISGHTALYWYRQSLGQGLEFLIYFQGNSAPDKSGLPSDRFSAERTGGSVSTLTIQRTQQEDSAVYLCASSLGAFPEKLFFGSGTQLSVL.

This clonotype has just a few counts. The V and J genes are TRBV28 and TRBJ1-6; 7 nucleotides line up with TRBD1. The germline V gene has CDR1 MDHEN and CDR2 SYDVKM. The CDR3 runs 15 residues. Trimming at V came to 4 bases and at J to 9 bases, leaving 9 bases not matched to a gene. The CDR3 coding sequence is TGTGCCAGCAGTTCCGACAGGGTCCGGGCTTCACCCCTCCACTTT. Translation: CASSSDRVRASPLHF. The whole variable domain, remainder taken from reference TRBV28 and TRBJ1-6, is DVKVTQSSRYLVKRTGEKVFLECVQDMDHENMFWYRQDPGLGLRLIYFSYDVKMKEKGDIPEGYSVSREKKERFSLILESASTNQTSMYLCASSSDRVRASPLHFGNGTRLTVT.

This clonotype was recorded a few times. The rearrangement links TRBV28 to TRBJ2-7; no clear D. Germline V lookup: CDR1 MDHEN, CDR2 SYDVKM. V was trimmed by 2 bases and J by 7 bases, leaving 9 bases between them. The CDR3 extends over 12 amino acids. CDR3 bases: TGTGCCAGCAGTTTACCGGGTACGGAGCAGTACTTC. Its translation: CASSLPGTEQYF.

This chain's CDR3 is CASSQVAGYGIYGYTF. The CDR3, as DNA: TGCGCCAGCAGCCAAGTGGCCGGGTACGGAATCTATGGCTACACCTTC. The chain has TRBV4-1 and TRBJ1-2; the D is unclear. Trimming pared 1 base from V and 4 bases from J, leaving 16 bases between. This CDR3 comprises 16 residues. Germline CDR1 is MGHRA and CDR2 is YSYEKL.

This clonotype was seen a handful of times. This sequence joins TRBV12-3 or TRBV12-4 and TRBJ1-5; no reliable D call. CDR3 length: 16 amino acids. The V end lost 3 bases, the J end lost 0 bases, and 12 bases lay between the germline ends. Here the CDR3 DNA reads TGTGCCAGCAGTTTGGTGAAGACCTATAGCAATCAGCCCCAGCATTTT. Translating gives CASSLVKTYSNQPQHF.

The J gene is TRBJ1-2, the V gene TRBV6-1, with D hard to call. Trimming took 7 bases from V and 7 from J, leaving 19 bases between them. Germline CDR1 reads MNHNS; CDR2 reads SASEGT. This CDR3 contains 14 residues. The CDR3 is CASILNTGFSGYTF. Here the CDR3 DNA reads TGTGCCAGCATACTTAATACCGGCTTTTCTGGCTACACCTTC.

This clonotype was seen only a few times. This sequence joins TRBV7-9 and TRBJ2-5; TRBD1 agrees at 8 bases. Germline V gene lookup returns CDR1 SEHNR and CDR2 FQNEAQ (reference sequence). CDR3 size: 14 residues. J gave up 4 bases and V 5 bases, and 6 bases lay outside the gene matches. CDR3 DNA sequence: TGTGCCAGCAGCCCGGGACAGGCAATAGAGACCCAGTACTTC. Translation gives CASSPGQAIETQYF.